This T cell receptor (beta chain) was captured by sequencing in a study of T cells in Graves' hyperthyroidism and ophthalmopathy. In germline, CDR1 is MNHEY, CDR2 SVGEGT. This CDR3 contains 14 residues. V was clipped by 3 bases and J by 7 bases, with 15 bases between them. Researchers took RNA transcripts and amplified the TCR beta CDR3 regions from them. TCR CDR3 regions were first amplified by RT-PCR with HTBI primers. TCRdb reanalysed the multiplex PCR reads using MiXCR and keeps one entry per CDR3 protein. Of a few hundred thousand distinct CDR3 sequences listed, less than 20% are singletons. Each 10 ml fresh peripheral blood draw supplied the PBMCs.

This receptor was obtained from a woman younger than 35 with Graves' hyperthyroidism. The sequenced sample was blood. The rearrangement joins TRBV6-2 or TRBV6-3 to TRBJ1-1, with D possibly being TRBD1 (6 bases). In DNA, the CDR3 is TGTGCCAGCAGTTATGCGGGGGGGCGGCTTGAAGCTTTCTTT. Protein product: CASSYAGGRLEAFF.